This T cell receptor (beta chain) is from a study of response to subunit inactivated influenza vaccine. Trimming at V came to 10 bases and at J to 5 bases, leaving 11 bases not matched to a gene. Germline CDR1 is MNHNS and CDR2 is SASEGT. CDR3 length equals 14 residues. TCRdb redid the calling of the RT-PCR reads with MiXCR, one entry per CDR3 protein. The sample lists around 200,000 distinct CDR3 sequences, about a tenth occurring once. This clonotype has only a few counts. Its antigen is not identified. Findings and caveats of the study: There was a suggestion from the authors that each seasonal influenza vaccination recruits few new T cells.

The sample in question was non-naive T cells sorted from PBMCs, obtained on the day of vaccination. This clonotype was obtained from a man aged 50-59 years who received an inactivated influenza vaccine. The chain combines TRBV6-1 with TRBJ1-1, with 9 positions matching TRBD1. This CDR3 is CATAGGTGRTEAFF. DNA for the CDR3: TGTGCCACGGCCGGCGGGACAGGGAGGACTGAAGCTTTCTTT.